This T cell receptor beta chain appears in the sequencing data of a study of cytomegalovirus exposure and HLA in healthy donors. At the level of the study: Clustering assigned 70% to 90% of the approximately 400 genotyped donors to the Caucasian-associated ancestry cluster.

PCR employed 60 Vbeta and 13 Jbeta primers. TCRdb's copy holds only in-frame clones and misses some; the assay was immunoSEQ multiplex PCR. The table has approximately 70,000 clones, roughly 67% seen once. The sequence came from a man aged 35-49 years in good health and CMV-seropositive. Source material: PBMCs.

The CDR3 spells CASSQPGTGNSPLHF. In DNA form, the CDR3 reads TGTGCCAGCAGCCAGCCCGGGACAGGAAATTCACCCCTCCACTTT. The rearrangement uses TRBV4-2 and TRBJ1-6, with 8 bases matching TRBD1. Germline CDR1 reads LGHNA; CDR2 reads YNFKEQ. This CDR3 is built from 15 residues. Unmatched junction bases numbered 5, after V lost 3 bases and J lost 7 bases.